Below, 23 T cell receptor beta chains from the same sample are listed, as sequenced in a study of blood T cell repertoires in COVID-19. Produced via immunoSEQ multiplex PCR; TCRdb's table is partial and in-frame only. The data contain about 180,000 clones, about 82% of them singletons. The sequenced sample consisted of PBMCs or T cells enriched from blood (not recorded which). The receptors were sampled from a woman in her thirties who had recovered from COVID-19.

This clone was counted between two and nine times. The chain recombines TRBV28 with TRBJ1-3; D is undetermined. Between the trimmed V and J ends, which lost 1 base and 1 base, there was a span of 5 bases. The CDR3 contains 14 residues. CDR1 and CDR2 (germline): MDHEN, SYDVKM. In DNA, the CDR3 is TGTGCCAGCAGTTTATTGTCATCTGGAAACACCATATATTTT. The encoded protein is CASSLLSSGNTIYF.

The rearrangement joins TRBV6-1 to TRBJ1-4; unclear D gene. This CDR3 spans 15 amino acids. Germline lookup yields CDR1 MNHNS and CDR2 SASEGT. V was trimmed by 0 bases and J by 8 bases, leaving 13 bases between them. DNA for the CDR3: TGTGCCAGCAGTGAAGCTGCGGGGATAGGGGAAAAACTGTTTTTT. It translates to CASSEAAGIGEKLFF.

This clone came up a few times. The V call is TRBV11-2, the J call TRBJ1-5; no reliable D call. The V and J ends lost 0 bases and 3 bases respectively, with 18 bases between them. Germline CDR1 SGHAT, CDR2 FQNNGV. This CDR3 has 18 amino acids. CDR3 in amino acids: CASSLDYSGEGTNQPQHF. For the CDR3, the DNA is TGTGCCAGCAGCTTAGATTACTCTGGAGAGGGTACCAATCAGCCCCAGCATTTT. The full variable domain, in which reference TRBV11-2 and TRBJ1-5 provide the parts outside the CDR3, is EAGVAQSPRYKIIEKRQSVAFWCNPISGHATLYWYQQILGQGPKLLIQFQNNGVVDDSQLPKDRFSAERLKGVDSTLKIQPAKLEDSAVYLCASSLDYSGEGTNQPQHFGDGTRLSIL.

This chain uses TRBV7-3 with TRBJ2-3, with D perhaps matching TRBD2 (6 bases). Germline assignment: CDR1 SGHTA and CDR2 FQGTGA. Trimming took off 6 bases at V and 11 bases at J, with 21 bases between the two ends. The CDR3 consists of 14 residues. The CDR3 DNA reads as TGTGCCAGCAGTGCGACGGGCGGGACGATGGGGCAGTATTTT. As protein: CASSATGGTMGQYF.

This CDR3 is CASSYGGETQYF. CDR3 nucleotides: TGTGCCAGCAGCTACGGAGGAGAGACCCAGTACTTC. This chain uses TRBV3-1 (or the pseudogene TRBV3-2) with TRBJ2-5; D perhaps matches TRBD2 (5 bases). Germline V lookup: CDR1 LGHDT, CDR2 YNNKEL (reference sequence). The CDR3 runs to 12 residues. V was trimmed by 5 bases and J by 4 bases, leaving 8 bases between them.

This clone was seen once. The rearrangement links TRBV2 to TRBJ2-7; the match to TRBD2 covers 13 bases. The CDR3 spans 16 residues. CDR1 and CDR2 (germline): SNHLY, FYNNEI. The V gene end was trimmed by 6 bases and the J gene end by 7 bases; junction bases not matched to a gene: 12. Here the CDR3 reads CASSATSGRGLVEQYF. The CDR3 region has the DNA TGTGCCAGCAGCGCAACTAGCGGGAGGGGGCTCGTAGAGCAGTACTTC.

The chain combines TRBV27 with TRBJ1-1; D is ambiguous. CDR3 length: 16 residues. Germline V lookup: CDR1 MNHEY, CDR2 SMNVEV (reference sequence). Trimming took off 3 bases at V and 1 base at J, with 15 bases between the two ends. In nucleotides, the CDR3 is TGTGCCAGCAGTTTGCGGGCACCCCAAAGGAACACTGAAGCTTTCTTT. It encodes CASSLRAPQRNTEAFF.

The V gene is TRBV18, the J gene TRBJ1-2; tentative D call: TRBD1 (6 bases). Germline V CDR1 and CDR2: KGHSH, LQKENI. The CDR3 extends over 15 amino acids. Trimming took 5 bases from V and 14 from J, leaving 27 bases between them. This CDR3 reads CASSYETGEPGGSTF. The CDR3 bases are TGTGCCAGCTCATACGAGACAGGCGAGCCGGGAGGAAGTACCTTC.

The V and J genes are TRBV6-5 and TRBJ2-4, with 9 positions matching TRBD1. Per the germline V gene, CDR1 is MNHEY and CDR2 is SVGAGI. V shed 5 bases, J shed 4 bases, and the junction held 3 bases outside the gene matches. This CDR3 has 14 residues. The CDR3 sequence is CASSPDRGKNIQYF. CDR3 DNA sequence: TGTGCCAGCAGTCCGGACAGGGGAAAAAACATTCAGTACTTC.

This chain connects TRBV7-9 to TRBJ1-2; D possibly corresponds to TRBD1 (5 bases). Trimming stripped 3 bases from V and 8 bases from J, with 10 bases between. Looked up from germline, CDR1 is SEHNR and CDR2 is FQNEAQ (reference sequence). The CDR3 spans 12 residues. The CDR3 is CASSFGAGGYTF. The CDR3 DNA follows: TGTGCCAGCAGCTTTGGGGCTGGGGGCTACACCTTC.

J is TRBJ2-1 and V is TRBV27; TRBD1 matches at 8 bases. The trim removed 2 bases at V and 4 bases at J, leaving 13 bases unmatched. Germline CDR1 and CDR2: MNHEY and SMNVEV (reference sequence). The CDR3 runs 18 residues. In nucleotides, the CDR3 is TGTGCCAGCAGTTTACGGCACGCCACTCGGACAGGGTACAATGAGCAGTTCTTC. This gives the protein CASSLRHATRTGYNEQFF.

The rearrangement uses TRBV5-6 and TRBJ2-3; 14 bases fit TRBD2. The CDR3 runs 17 residues. Trimming took 8 bases from V and 4 from J; bases not matched to a gene: 12. Germline V lookup: CDR1 SGHDT, CDR2 YYEEEE. CDR3 coding DNA: TGTGCCAGGTTACGACCGGGACTAGCGGGAGATTCAGATACGCAGTATTTT. It encodes CARLRPGLAGDSDTQYF.

V gene TRBV10-3 combines with J gene TRBJ2-7; 8 nucleotides agree with TRBD2. The CDR3 is 13 amino acids. The germline V gene encodes CDR1 ENHRY and CDR2 SYGVKD. V trimming: 5 bases; J trimming: 1 base; junction bases outside the gene matches: 1. The CDR3 DNA sequence: TGTGCCATCAGTCGGGAGGGATCCTACGAGCAGTACTTC. This translates into CAISREGSYEQYF.

In its sample, this clone was seen once. The chain recombines TRBV2 with TRBJ1-4; perhaps TRBD1 as D (5 bases). V dropped 0 bases and J dropped 7 bases, with 15 bases sitting between them. The CDR3 extends over 16 amino acids. CDR1 and CDR2 from the germline V gene are SNHLY and FYNNEI. As DNA, the CDR3 is TGTGCCAGCAGTGAAGCGCTAGGGGAGGTCGGTGAAAAACTGTTTTTT. Protein: CASSEALGEVGEKLFF. Based on the CDR3 plus reference TRBV2 and TRBJ1-4, the full variable domain is EPEVTQTPSHQVTQMGQEVILRCVPISNHLYFYWYRQILGQKVEFLVSFYNNEISEKSEIFDDQFSVERPDGSNFTLKIRSTKLEDSAMYFCASSEALGEVGEKLFFGSGTQLSVL.

This clone was seen more than once but under ten times. The chain joins TRBV6-5 to TRBJ1-6, with D hard to call. Germline assignment: CDR1 MNHEY and CDR2 SVGAGI. Trimming shortened V by 2 bases and J by 9 bases, and 8 bases separated the two germline ends. This CDR3 comprises 13 residues. The CDR3 coding sequence is TGTGCCAGCAGTTACACGCGGGGTTCACCCCTCCACTTT. Its translation is CASSYTRGSPLHF.

The V gene is TRBV4-2, the J gene TRBJ2-4; the match to TRBD2 covers 13 bases. V dropped 1 base and J dropped 1; count of bases not matched to a gene: 4. Germline V gene data show CDR1 as LGHNA and CDR2 as YNFKEQ. The CDR3 runs to 18 residues. The CDR3 DNA reads as TGTGCCAGCAGCCAAGCTGGACTAGCGGGAGTCGCCAAAAACATTCAGTACTTC. Encoded protein: CASSQAGLAGVAKNIQYF.

In this sample, this clone turned up once. The V and J genes are TRBV24-1 and TRBJ2-1; unclear D gene. Trimming took off 3 bases at V and 7 bases at J, with 18 bases between the two ends. CDR3 length: 16 residues. CDR1 KGHDR and CDR2 SFDVKD come from the germline V gene. This chain's CDR3 is CATSDARPALRNEQFF. The CDR3 DNA reads TGTGCCACCAGTGATGCTAGACCAGCCCTACGAAATGAGCAGTTCTTC.

V gene TRBV6-5 combines with J gene TRBJ2-3; D is unclear. This CDR3 spans 12 amino acids. Germline values: CDR1 MNHEY, CDR2 SVGAGI. Trimming stripped 8 bases from V and 3 bases from J, with 9 bases between. This chain's CDR3 is CASLSQTDTQYF. The CDR3 DNA is TGTGCCAGCCTTAGCCAAACAGATACGCAGTATTTT.

V usage is TRBV10-2 and J usage is TRBJ2-1; 10 bases map to TRBD2. Losses at the gene ends were 5 bases for V and 5 bases for J; bases not matched to a gene: 3. This CDR3 has 14 amino acids. Germline-derived CDR1 and CDR2 are WSHSY and SAAADI. CDR3 coding DNA: TGCGCCAGCAGTTGGACTAGCGGAAACAATGAGCAGTTCTTC. The encoded protein is CASSWTSGNNEQFF.

The chain recombines TRBV3-1 (or the pseudogene TRBV3-2) with TRBJ2-4, with 14 bases lining up with TRBD2. CDR3 size: 19 residues. Germline V gene data show CDR1 as LGHDT and CDR2 as YNNKEL (reference sequence). The V and J ends lost 4 bases and 0 bases, in that order; junction bases with no gene match: 8. CDR3 sequence reads: CASSLRGTSGGVAKNIQYF. The CDR3 coding sequence is TGTGCCAGCAGCCTTAGAGGGACTAGCGGGGGAGTAGCCAAAAACATTCAGTACTTC.

The rearrangement links TRBV15 to TRBJ1-4; D unclear. Trimming removed 1 base from V and 7 bases from J, with 7 bases in between. The CDR3 has 13 residues. Germline values: CDR1 LNHNV, CDR2 YYDKDF (reference sequence). In nucleotides, the CDR3 is TGTGCCACCAGCAGAGTTCGGGGTGAAAAACTGTTTTTT. Its translation: CATSRVRGEKLFF.

The V and J genes are TRBV11-3 and TRBJ2-5; 11 bases match TRBD1. CDR3 size: 16 residues. CDR1 SGHNT and CDR2 YENEEA come from the germline V gene. Unmatched junction bases numbered 9, after V lost 4 bases and J lost 5 bases. CDR3 bases: TGTGCCAGCAGCTCTCGGACAGGGGGCGCAGAGGAGACCCAGTACTTC. Its protein product is CASSSRTGGAEETQYF.

The chain is built from TRBV12-3 or TRBV12-4 and TRBJ2-1; TRBD2 aligns across 8 bases. Unmatched junction bases numbered 4, after V lost 5 bases and J lost 7 bases. This CDR3 spans 13 amino acids. CDR3: CASSRGGRNEQFF. The CDR3 region has the DNA TGTGCCAGCAGTCGGGGGGGAAGGAATGAGCAGTTCTTC.